This T cell receptor beta chain was identified in a study of blood T cell repertoires in COVID-19. As for the study in general: Both acute and convalescent COVID-19 samples were obtained from the United States, Italy and Spain. From T cells, B-cell-depleted T cells, or PBMCs came the material, which was cDNA or gDNA.

Under the authors' procedure: Nucleated cell counts were estimated from reference gene primer amplification. Generated by immunoSEQ multiplex PCR, the TCRdb table keeps only in-frame clones and is missing some. V and J calls and clone size are as listed in that table; D and trimming were resolved from the DNA. Of around 100,000 clones detected, roughly 82% appear once; the ten largest clones hold 12%. Trimming removed 4 bases at V and 4 bases at J, with 13 bases between. Germline V lookup: CDR1 MNHEY, CDR2 SVGEGT. The CDR3 runs to 14 residues. This rearrangement joins TRBV6-2 or TRBV6-3 to TRBJ1-2; a possible D gene is TRBD1 (6 bases). Sequenced sample: peripheral blood. This receptor was obtained from a human donor in a cohort sampled during active COVID-19. This CDR3 is CASSWSNRVYGYTF. The CDR3 DNA sequence: TGTGCCAGCAGTTGGTCGAACAGGGTCTATGGCTACACCTTC.